This T cell receptor beta chain appears in the sequencing data of a study of T-cell reconstitution after alpha-beta-depleted transplantation in children (dated by TCRdb to between 2015 and 2016). Broadly, across the study: The study quantitatively tracked T-cell immune reconstitution after TCRalphabeta/CD19-depleted allogeneic hematopoietic cell transplantation in children using TCR repertoire profiling.

CDR1 SEHNR and CDR2 FQNEAQ were looked up in the germline V gene (reference sequence). The CDR3 holds 15 amino acids from the cysteine to the phenylalanine. Solely the CDR3 DNA is kept, with 45 bases framed from the first base. Trimming removed 5 bases from V and 8 bases from J; the gene matches leave 10 bases unexplained. The library came from PCR. The data were produced on an Illumina HiSeq 2500. To normalize quantification of the TCRbeta repertoire, the TCR libraries were built with molecular barcoding that relied on unique molecular identifiers. The raw public reads went through TCRdb reprocessing: fastp at Q25, MiXCR clone calling, in-frame beta chains kept. Records with the same CDR3 protein are collapsed into one entry carrying the most frequent genes and DNA. For this sample there are roughly 190,000 distinct CDR3 sequences; roughly 15% appear just once. The top ten constitute approximately 13% of the sample.

This clonotype has at least ten counts. This receptor's antigen is unknown. No quality values exist for individual bases; no much larger clone is one base distant. Material: PBMCs from the stem cell graft donor, obtained from the stem cell graft. Recombination joined TRBV7-9 with TRBJ2-1; 9 middle bases align to TRBD1. This TCR was recovered from a human donor who donated a stem cell graft to a child with acute lymphoblastic leukemia. The DNA sequence is TGTGCCAGCAGCCCCGTAACAGGGGGCATAGATGAGCAGTTCTTC. The translation is CASSPVTGGIDEQFF.